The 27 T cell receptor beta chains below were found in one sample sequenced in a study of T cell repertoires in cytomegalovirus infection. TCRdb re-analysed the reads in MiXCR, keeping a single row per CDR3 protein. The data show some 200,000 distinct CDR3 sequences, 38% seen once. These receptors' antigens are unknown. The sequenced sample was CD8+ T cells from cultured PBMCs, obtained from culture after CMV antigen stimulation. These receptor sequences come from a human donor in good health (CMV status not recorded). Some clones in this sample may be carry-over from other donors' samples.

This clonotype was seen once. The CDR3 DNA follows: TGCGCCAGCAGCTTGGCGGCTAGCGGGAACTACGAGCAGTACTTC. Translation gives CASSLAASGNYEQYF. This chain joins TRBV5-1 and TRBJ2-7; TRBD2 aligns across 9 bases. Germline V gene data show CDR1 as SGHRS and CDR2 as YFSETQ. V shed 0 bases and J 3 bases; nucleotides not matched to a gene: 4. This CDR3 is 15 amino acids long.

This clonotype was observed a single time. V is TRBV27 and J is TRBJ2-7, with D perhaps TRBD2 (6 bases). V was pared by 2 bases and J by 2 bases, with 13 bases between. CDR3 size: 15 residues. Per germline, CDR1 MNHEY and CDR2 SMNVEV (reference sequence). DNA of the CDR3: TGTGCCAGCAGTTTAACGGGACTGGGGGCCTACGAGCAGTACTTC. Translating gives CASSLTGLGAYEQYF.

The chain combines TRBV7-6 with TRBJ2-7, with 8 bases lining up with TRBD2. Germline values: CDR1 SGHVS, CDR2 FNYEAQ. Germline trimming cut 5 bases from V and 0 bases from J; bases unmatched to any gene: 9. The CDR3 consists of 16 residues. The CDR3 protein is CASSPPTSGVSYEQYF. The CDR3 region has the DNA TGTGCCAGCAGCCCACCTACTAGCGGCGTCTCCTACGAGCAGTACTTC.

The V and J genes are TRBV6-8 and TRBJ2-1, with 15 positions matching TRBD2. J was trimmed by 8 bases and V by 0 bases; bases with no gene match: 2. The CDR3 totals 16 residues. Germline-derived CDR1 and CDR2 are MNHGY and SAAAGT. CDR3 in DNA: TGTGCCAGCAGTTACTCCAGGACTAGCGGGAGGGATGAGCAGTTCTTC. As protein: CASSYSRTSGRDEQFF.

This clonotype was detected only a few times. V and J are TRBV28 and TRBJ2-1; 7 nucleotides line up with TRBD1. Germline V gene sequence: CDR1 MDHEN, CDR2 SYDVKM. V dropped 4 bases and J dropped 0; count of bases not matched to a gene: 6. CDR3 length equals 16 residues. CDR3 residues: CASSSDRVGSYNEQFF. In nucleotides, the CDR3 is TGTGCCAGCAGTTCCGACAGGGTAGGCTCCTACAATGAGCAGTTCTTC.

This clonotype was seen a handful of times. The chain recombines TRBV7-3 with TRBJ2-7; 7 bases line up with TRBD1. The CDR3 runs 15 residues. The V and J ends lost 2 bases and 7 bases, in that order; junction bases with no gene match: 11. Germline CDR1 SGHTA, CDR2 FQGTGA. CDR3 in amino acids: CASSLEGTDYEEQYF. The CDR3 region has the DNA TGTGCCAGCAGCTTAGAAGGGACAGATTACGAGGAGCAGTACTTC. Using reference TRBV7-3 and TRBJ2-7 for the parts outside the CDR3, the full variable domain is GAGVSQTPSNKVTEKGKYVELRCDPISGHTALYWYRQSLGQGPEFLIYFQGTGAADDSGLPNDRFFAVRPEGSVSTLKIQRTERGDSAVYLCASSLEGTDYEEQYFGPGTRLTVT.

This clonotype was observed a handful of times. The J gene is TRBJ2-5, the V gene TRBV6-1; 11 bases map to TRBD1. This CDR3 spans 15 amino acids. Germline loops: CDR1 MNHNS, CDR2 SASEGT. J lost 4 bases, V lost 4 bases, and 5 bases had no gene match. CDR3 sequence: CASSVGQGARETQYF. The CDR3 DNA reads TGTGCCAGCAGTGTAGGACAGGGGGCACGAGAGACCCAGTACTTC.

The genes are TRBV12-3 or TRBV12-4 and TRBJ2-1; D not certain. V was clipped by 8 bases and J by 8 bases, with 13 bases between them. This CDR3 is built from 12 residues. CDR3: CASYKGPDEQFF. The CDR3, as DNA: TGTGCCAGCTATAAGGGTCCGGATGAGCAGTTCTTC.

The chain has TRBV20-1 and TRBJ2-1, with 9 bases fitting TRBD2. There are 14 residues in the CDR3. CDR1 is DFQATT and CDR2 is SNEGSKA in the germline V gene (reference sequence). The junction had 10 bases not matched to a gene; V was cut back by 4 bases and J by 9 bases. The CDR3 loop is CSAMWRGGPGEQFF. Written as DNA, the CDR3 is TGCAGTGCTATGTGGCGGGGGGGCCCAGGTGAGCAGTTCTTC.

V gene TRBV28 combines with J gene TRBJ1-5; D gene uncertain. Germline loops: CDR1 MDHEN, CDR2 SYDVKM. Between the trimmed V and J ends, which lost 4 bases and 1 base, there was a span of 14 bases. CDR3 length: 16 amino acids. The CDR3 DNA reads TGTGCCAGCAGTTCCCCCGTGTCCTTCAGCAATCAGCCCCAGCATTTT. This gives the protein CASSSPVSFSNQPQHF. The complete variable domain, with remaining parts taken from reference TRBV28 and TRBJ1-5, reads DVKVTQSSRYLVKRTGEKVFLECVQDMDHENMFWYRQDPGLGLRLIYFSYDVKMKEKGDIPEGYSVSREKKERFSLILESASTNQTSMYLCASSSPVSFSNQPQHFGDGTRLSIL.

DNA for the CDR3: TGTGCCAGCAGCTTAGGGTACGCGATCACAGATACGCAGTATTTT. Translation: CASSLGYAITDTQYF. J is TRBJ2-3 and V is TRBV7-3; D is unclear. CDR1 and CDR2 (germline): SGHTA, FQGTGA. The CDR3 is 15 amino acids. V lost 2 bases and J 2 bases, leaving 11 bases between the germline ends.

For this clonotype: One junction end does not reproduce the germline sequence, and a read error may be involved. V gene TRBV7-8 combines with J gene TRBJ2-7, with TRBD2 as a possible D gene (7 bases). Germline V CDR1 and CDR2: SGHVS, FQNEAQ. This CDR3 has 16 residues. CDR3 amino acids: CASSLEGGTTAYDQYF. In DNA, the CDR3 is TGTGCTAGCAGCCTGGAAGGGGGGACTACCGCCTACGATCAGTACTTC.

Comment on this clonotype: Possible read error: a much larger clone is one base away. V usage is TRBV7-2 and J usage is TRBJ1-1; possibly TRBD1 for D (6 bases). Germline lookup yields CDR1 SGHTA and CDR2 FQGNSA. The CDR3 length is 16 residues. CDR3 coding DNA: TGTGCCAGCAGCTTAGGGACAGTTCGGACGAACACTGTAGCTTTCTTT. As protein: CASSLGTVRTNTVAFF.

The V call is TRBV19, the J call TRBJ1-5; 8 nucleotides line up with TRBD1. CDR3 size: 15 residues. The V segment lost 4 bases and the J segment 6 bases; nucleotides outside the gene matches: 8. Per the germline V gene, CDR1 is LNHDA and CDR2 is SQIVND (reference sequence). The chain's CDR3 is CASSTGQEWIQPQHF. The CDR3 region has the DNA TGTGCCAGTAGTACGGGACAGGAGTGGATTCAGCCCCAGCATTTT.

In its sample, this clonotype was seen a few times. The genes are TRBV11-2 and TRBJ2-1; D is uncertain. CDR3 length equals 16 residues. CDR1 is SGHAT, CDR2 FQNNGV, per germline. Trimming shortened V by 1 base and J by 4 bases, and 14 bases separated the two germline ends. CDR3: CASSLVIARRYNEQFF. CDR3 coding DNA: TGTGCCAGCAGCTTAGTCATCGCTCGAAGGTACAATGAGCAGTTCTTC.

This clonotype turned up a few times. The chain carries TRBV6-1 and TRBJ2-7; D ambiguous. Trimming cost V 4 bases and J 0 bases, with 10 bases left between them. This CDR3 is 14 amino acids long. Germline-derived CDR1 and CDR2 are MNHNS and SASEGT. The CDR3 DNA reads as TGTGCCAGCAGTGGAGGCTCATTCTCCTACGAGCAGTACTTC. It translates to CASSGGSFSYEQYF.

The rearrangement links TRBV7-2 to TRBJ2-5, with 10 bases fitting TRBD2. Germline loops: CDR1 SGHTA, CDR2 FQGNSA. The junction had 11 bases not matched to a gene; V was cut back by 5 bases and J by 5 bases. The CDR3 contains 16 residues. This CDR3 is CASSPTSSGSTETQYF. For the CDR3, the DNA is TGTGCCAGCAGCCCAACCTCTAGCGGGAGTACCGAGACCCAGTACTTC.

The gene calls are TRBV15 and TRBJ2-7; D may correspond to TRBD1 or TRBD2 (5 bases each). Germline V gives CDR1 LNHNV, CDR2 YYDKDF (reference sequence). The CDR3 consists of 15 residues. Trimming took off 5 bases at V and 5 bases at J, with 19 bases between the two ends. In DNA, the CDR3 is TGTGCCACCAGCGGCGCCAAGGCGAGGGGTCACGAGCAGTACTTC. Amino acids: CATSGAKARGHEQYF. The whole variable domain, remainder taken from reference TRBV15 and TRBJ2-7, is DAMVIQNPRYQVTQFGKPVTLSCSQTLNHNVMYWYQQKSSQAPKLLFHYYDKDFNNEADTPDNFQSRRPNTSFCFLDIRSPGLGDTAMYLCATSGAKARGHEQYFGPGTRLTVT.

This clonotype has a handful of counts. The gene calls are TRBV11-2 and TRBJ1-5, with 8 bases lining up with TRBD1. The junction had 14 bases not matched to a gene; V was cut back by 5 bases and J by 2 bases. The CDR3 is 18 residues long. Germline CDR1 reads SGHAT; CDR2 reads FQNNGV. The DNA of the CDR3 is TGTGCCAGCAGCCCTAGACAGGGGATGGGGGGAGGCAATCAGCCCCAGCATTTT. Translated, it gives CASSPRQGMGGGNQPQHF.

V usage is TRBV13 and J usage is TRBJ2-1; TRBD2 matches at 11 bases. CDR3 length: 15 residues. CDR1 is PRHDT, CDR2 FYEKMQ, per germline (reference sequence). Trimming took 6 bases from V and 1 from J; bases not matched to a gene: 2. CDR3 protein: CASSPSGRSYNEQFF. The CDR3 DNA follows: TGTGCCAGCAGTCCTAGCGGGAGGTCCTACAATGAGCAGTTCTTC.

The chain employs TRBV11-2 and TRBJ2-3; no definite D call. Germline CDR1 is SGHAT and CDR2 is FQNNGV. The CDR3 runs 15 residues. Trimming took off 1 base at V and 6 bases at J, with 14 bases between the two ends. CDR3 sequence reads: CASSLGYQGWDTQYF. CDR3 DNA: TGTGCCAGCAGCTTAGGGTATCAAGGTTGGGATACGCAGTATTTT.

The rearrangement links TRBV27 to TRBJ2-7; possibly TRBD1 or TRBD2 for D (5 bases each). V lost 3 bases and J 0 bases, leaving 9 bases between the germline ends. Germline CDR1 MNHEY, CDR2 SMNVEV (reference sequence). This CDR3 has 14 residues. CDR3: CASSLRGVSYEQYF. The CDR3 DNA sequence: TGTGCCAGCAGTTTGAGGGGTGTCTCCTACGAGCAGTACTTC.

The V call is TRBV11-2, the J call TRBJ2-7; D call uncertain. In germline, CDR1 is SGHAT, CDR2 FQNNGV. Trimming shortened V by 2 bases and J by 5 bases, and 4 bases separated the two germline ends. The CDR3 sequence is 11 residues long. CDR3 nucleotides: TGTGCCAGCAGCTTAAACGACGAGCAGTACTTC. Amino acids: CASSLNDEQYF.

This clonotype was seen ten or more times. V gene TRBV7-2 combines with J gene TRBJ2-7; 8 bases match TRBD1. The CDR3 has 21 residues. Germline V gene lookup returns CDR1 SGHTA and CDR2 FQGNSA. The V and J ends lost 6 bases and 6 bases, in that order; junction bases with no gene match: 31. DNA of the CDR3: TGTGCCAGCAGTTCGGACGTGCGAAGTTTGGAGGAACAGGGGGAGGTGGGCGAGCAGTACTTC. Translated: CASSSDVRSLEEQGEVGEQYF.

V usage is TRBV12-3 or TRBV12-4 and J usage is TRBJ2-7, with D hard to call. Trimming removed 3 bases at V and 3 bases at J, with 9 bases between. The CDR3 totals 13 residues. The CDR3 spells CASSFFLNYEQYF. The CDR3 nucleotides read TGTGCCAGCAGTTTCTTCCTGAACTACGAGCAGTACTTC.

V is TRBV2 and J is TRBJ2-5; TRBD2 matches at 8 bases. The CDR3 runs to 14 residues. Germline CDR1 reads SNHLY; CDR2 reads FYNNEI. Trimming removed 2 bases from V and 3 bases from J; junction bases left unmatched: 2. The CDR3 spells CASSEPGLEETQYF. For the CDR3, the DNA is TGTGCCAGCAGTGAACCGGGACTAGAAGAGACCCAGTACTTC.

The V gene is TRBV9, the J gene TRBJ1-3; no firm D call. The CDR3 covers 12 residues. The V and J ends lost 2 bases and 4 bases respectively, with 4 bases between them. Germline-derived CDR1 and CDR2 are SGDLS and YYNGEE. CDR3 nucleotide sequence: TGTGCCAGCAGCGTCGGGGGAAACACCATATATTTT. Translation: CASSVGGNTIYF.